A selection of T cell receptor beta chains follows, all from one sample in a study of blood T cell repertoires in COVID-19. Sequencing was performed with immunoSEQ multiplex PCR; in TCRdb, only in-frame clones are kept and a portion is missing. The sample contains 300,000 to 400,000 clones, 86% of which appear only once. Source material: peripheral blood. The receptor set was obtained from a woman aged 55-69 years with COVID-19, enrolled during active disease. The conserved cysteine and the conserved F or W are not part of the CDR3 here. Clone size appears in some rows only: once, few, many, or a class for an expanded clone.

v_call	clone_size	j_call	cdr3_aa
TRBV19	-	TRBJ2-7	ASNTQFTGVLDDYEQY
TRBV30	-	TRBJ1-4	AWSRDRDRTNEKLF
TRBV27	-	TRBJ2-7	ASRPLLAYEQY
TRBV5-5	-	TRBJ2-5	ASSPGSAQETQY
TRBV3-1/TRBV3-2	-	TRBJ2-7	ASGWVADPYEQY
TRBV18	-	TRBJ1-5	ASSPYTVHSNQPQH
TRBV20-1	-	TRBJ2-3	SASGSSRITDTQY
TRBV5-1	-	TRBJ2-7	ASSSPTGSSYEQY
TRBV24-1	once	TRBJ2-3	ATSDSTGARVDTQY
TRBV10-3	-	TRBJ2-3	AISETTSGAHTDTQY
TRBV7-7	-	TRBJ2-7	ASSLGPSGGYEQY
TRBV19	-	TRBJ2-1	ASSIQDSNEQF
TRBV9	-	TRBJ1-3	ASSVGGTGNTIY
TRBV28	-	TRBJ1-2	ASSYHREHGYT
TRBV6-5	once	TRBJ2-7	ASSTLGQEEYEQY
TRBV4-2	-	TRBJ1-4	ASSQDTINGKLF
TRBV19	-	TRBJ1-1	ASSMHVGPEAEAF
TRBV30	-	TRBJ1-2	SEGTGDRYT
TRBV5-1	-	TRBJ2-1	ASSAMRGDTYNEQF
TRBV7-2	-	TRBJ1-4	ASSFNGFSEKLF
TRBV10-3	-	TRBJ1-3	AIRTGTGYSGNTIY
TRBV10-3	-	TRBJ2-3	AISESLQGTDTQY
TRBV6-2/TRBV6-3	-	TRBJ2-5	ASSYSLLAGDGYQETQY
TRBV7-2	-	TRBJ2-1	ASSLLALNEQF
TRBV5-1	once	TRBJ2-3	ASGPGQGTDTQY
TRBV7-9	few	TRBJ2-1	ASSGVVLGGDEQF
TRBV29-1	-	TRBJ1-1	SVEGRQKTEAF
TRBV28	-	TRBJ1-1	ASSLGGQDTEAF
TRBV5-1	few	TRBJ1-1	ASSLVTGGTEAF
TRBV3-1/TRBV3-2	-	TRBJ1-1	ASSPGRTGEAF
TRBV29-1	-	TRBJ2-7	SVGTGSYEQY
TRBV6-6	-	TRBJ2-5	ASSYSRGLQETQY
TRBV27	-	TRBJ2-6	ASSYDWGDSGANVLT
TRBV4-3	-	TRBJ1-4	ASSRQDNPNEKLF
TRBV18	-	TRBJ2-3	ASSPPGIYTDTQY
TRBV11-3	-	TRBJ1-2	ASSGDRAVYGYT
TRBV30	-	TRBJ1-5	AWSVRADQPQH
TRBV5-1	-	TRBJ2-3	ASSLAPSGGAGDTQY
TRBV3-1/TRBV3-2	-	TRBJ1-2	ASSQDSDNYGYT
TRBV6-5	-	TRBJ2-1	ASRSGQGGENEQF
TRBV3-1/TRBV3-2	few	TRBJ2-1	ASSPLAVSYNEQF
TRBV6-5	once	TRBJ2-7	ASSYGKRGYEQY
TRBV20-1	few	TRBJ2-7	SAAQGNEQY
TRBV6-5	-	TRBJ1-1	ASRGQGMNTEAF
TRBV29-1	-	TRBJ1-2	SVQLGGARGYGYT
TRBV7-2	-	TRBJ1-1	ASSLNPGGWGTEAF
TRBV10-3	-	TRBJ2-1	AIRGTEPNEQF
TRBV30	few	TRBJ1-6	AWTLGTGRNSPLH
TRBV7-9	-	TRBJ2-1	ASSPPGLAGASYNEQF
TRBV11-2	few	TRBJ1-3	ASSLVQGSGNTIY
TRBV9	-	TRBJ2-5	ASSASPGLAGDTMETQY
TRBV2	-	TRBJ1-5	ASSDGTGPSNQPQH
TRBV29-1	-	TRBJ1-2	SARTGQGYT
TRBV25-1	-	TRBJ2-5	ASSRTGWAQETQY
TRBV7-3	few	TRBJ2-7	ASSLAAGETYEQY
TRBV11-2	-	TRBJ1-1	ASSLSGVITEAF
TRBV19	few	TRBJ1-1	ASTIGLTNTEAF